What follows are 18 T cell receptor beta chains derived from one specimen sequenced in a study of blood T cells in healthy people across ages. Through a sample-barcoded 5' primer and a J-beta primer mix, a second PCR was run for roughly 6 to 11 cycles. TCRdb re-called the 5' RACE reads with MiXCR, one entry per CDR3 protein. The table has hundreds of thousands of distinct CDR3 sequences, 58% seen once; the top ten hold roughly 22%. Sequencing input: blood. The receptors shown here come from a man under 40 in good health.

CDR3 sequence: CSTRETKKRSYEQYF. For the CDR3, the DNA is TGCAGTACAAGGGAGACCAAAAAAAGGTCCTACGAGCAGTACTTC. This rearrangement joins TRBV20-1 to TRBJ2-7; D may be TRBD2 (5 bases). CDR1 and CDR2 (germline): DFQATT, SNEGSKA (reference sequence). Trimming took off 8 bases at V and 1 base at J, with 21 bases between the two ends. This CDR3 comprises 15 residues.

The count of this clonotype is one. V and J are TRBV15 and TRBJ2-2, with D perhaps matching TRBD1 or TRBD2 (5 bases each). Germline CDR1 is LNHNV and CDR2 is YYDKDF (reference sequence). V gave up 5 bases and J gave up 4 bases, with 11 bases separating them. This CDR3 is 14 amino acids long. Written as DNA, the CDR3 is TGTGCCACCAGCCGGGACGGATTCACCGGGGAGCTGTTTTTT. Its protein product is CATSRDGFTGELFF.

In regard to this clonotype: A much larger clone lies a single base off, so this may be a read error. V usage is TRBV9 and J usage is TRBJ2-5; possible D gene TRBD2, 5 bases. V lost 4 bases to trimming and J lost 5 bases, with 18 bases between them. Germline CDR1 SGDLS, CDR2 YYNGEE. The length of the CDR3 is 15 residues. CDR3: CASSMTRAPGETQYF. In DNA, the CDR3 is TGTGCCAGCAGCATGACCCGGGCCCCGGGGGAGACCCAGTACTTC.

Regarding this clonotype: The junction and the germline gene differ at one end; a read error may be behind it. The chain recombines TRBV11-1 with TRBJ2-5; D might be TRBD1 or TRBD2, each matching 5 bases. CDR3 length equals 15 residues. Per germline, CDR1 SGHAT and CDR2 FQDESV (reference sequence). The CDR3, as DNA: TGTACCAGCAGCTCCTGGCCGGGGCCTCAAGAGACCCAGTACTTC. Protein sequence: CTSSSWPGPQETQYF.

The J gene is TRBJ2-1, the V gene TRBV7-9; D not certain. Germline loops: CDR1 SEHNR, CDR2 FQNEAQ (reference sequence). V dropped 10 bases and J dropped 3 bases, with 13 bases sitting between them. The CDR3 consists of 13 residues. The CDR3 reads CATTGQGYNEQFF. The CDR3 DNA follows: TGTGCCACCACCGGGCAAGGCTACAATGAGCAGTTCTTC.

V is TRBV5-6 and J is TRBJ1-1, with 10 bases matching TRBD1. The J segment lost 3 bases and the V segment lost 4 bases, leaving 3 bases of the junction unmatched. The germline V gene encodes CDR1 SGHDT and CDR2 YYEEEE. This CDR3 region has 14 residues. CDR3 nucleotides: TGTGCCAGCAGCGGGGACAGGGGAGACACTGAAGCTTTCTTT. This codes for CASSGDRGDTEAFF.

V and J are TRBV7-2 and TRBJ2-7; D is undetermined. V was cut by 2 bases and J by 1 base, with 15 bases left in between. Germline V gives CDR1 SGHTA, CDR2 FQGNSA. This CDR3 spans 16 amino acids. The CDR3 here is CASSLSIGRRSYEQYF. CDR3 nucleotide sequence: TGTGCCAGCAGCTTAAGCATCGGCAGGCGATCCTACGAGCAGTACTTC.

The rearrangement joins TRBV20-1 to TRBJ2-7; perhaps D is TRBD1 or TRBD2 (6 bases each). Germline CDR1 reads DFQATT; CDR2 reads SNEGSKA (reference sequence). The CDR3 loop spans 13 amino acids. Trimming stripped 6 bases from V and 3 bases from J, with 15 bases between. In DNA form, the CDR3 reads TGCAGTGCCAGTGGAGGGGGGTACTACGAGCAGTACTTC. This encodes CSASGGGYYEQYF.

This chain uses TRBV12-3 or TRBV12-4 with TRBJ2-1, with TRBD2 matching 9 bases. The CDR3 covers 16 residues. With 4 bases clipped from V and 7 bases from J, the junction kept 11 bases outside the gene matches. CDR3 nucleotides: TGTGCCAGCAGTTCCGCGGCGCTGGCGGGGGGGAATGAGCAGTTCTTC. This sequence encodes CASSSAALAGGNEQFF.

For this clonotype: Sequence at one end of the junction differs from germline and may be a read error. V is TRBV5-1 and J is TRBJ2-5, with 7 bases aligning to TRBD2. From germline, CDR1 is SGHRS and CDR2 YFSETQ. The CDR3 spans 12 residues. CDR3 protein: CTSSSSGGAQYF. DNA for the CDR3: TGCACCAGCAGCTCATCTGGGGGGGCCCAGTACTTC.

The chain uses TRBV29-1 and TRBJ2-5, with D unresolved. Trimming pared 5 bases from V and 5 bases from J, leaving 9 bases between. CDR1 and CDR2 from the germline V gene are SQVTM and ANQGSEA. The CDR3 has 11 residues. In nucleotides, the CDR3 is TGCAGCGTTTTGAGTCTGGAGACCCAGTACTTC. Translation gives CSVLSLETQYF.

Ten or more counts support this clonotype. CDR3 sequence (DNA): TGTGCCAGCAGCTTCGGGCCGCGGGAGACCCAGTACTTC. This sequence encodes CASSFGPRETQYF. V is TRBV7-2 and J is TRBJ2-5, with D hard to call. Trimming pared 3 bases from V and 5 bases from J, leaving 10 bases between. The CDR3 loop spans 13 amino acids. From germline, CDR1 is SGHTA and CDR2 FQGNSA.

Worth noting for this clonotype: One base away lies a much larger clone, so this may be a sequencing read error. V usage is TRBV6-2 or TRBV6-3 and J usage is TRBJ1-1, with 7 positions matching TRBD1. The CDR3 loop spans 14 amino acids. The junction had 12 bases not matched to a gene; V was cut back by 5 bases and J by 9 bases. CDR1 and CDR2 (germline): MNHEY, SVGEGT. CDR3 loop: CASSHRGTGTKAFF. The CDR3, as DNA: TGTGCCAGCAGTCACAGGGGAACAGGGACTAAAGCTTTCTTT.

CDR3 region: CASRQDRAGNTIYF. In DNA, the CDR3 is TGTGCCAGCAGACAGGACAGGGCGGGAAACACCATATATTTT. The V and J genes are TRBV5-6 and TRBJ1-3; 8 positions agree with TRBD1. The junction had 5 bases not matched to a gene; V was cut back by 5 bases and J by 4 bases. Germline V gene sequence: CDR1 SGHDT, CDR2 YYEEEE. The CDR3 is 14 amino acids.

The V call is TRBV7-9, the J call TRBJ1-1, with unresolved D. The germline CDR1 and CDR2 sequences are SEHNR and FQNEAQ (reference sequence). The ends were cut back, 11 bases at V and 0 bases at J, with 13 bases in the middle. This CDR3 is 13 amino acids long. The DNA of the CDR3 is TGTGCCGGCCAGACCGAGATGAACACTGAAGCTTTCTTT. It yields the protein CAGQTEMNTEAFF.

The CDR3 loop is CSACRGMNTEAFF. The CDR3 DNA reads TGCAGCGCCTGCAGGGGGATGAACACTGAAGCTTTCTTT. The J gene is TRBJ1-1, the V gene TRBV29-1, with TRBD1 matching 7 bases. This CDR3 contains 13 residues. The germline gives CDR1 SQVTM, CDR2 ANQGSEA. V was clipped by 7 bases and J by 0 bases; unmatched bases: 5.

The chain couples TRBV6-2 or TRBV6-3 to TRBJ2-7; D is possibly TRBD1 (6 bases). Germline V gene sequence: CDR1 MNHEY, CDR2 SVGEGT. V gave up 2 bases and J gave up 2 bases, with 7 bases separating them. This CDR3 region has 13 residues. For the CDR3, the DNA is TGTGCCAGCAGTTACGACAGGACCTACGAGCAGTACTTC. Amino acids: CASSYDRTYEQYF.

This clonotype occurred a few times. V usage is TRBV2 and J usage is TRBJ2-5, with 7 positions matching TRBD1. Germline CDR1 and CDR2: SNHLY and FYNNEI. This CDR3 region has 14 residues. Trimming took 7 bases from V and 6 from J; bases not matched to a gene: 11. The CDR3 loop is CASTLRQGTQTQYF. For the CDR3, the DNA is TGTGCCAGCACCCTCAGACAGGGCACGCAGACCCAGTACTTC.